This TCR beta chain is drawn from a study of lymphopenia after photon versus proton radiotherapy (dated by TCRdb to about 2019). Regarding the study in general: The immunological effects of photon versus proton radiation therapy were compared in patients with gastrointestinal tumors who developed high-grade lymphopenia. A cohort of under 25 patients with gastrointestinal tumors who received either photon or proton therapy and subsequently developed lymphopenia was included. The goal of the study was to describe how the two radiation modalities differ in their effects on the immune system. Broad study findings and their caveats: The survival association was assessed only in patients who died, and the authors presented better survival with proton therapy as a possibility rather than a demonstrated result. After the lymphocyte count nadir, repertoires from photon-treated patients showed oligoclonal expansion, particularly of CD8+ Temra cells, and this expansion drove the decline in diversity. During treatment, patients who received photon therapy lost naive T cells and TCR diversity and gained effector/memory populations, whereas patients who received proton therapy remained relatively stable. Among patients across the cohort who died, overall survival time showed an inverse correlation with a larger post-nadir drop in TCR diversity.

Library generation was performed with the immunoSEQ multiplex PCR assay. Alongside multiparametric flow cytometry, deep sequencing of rearranged TCR beta loci was used to profile the T cell repertoires. TCRdb limited this immuneACCESS table to in-frame rearrangements with V and J called. A share of clones is missing; checked studies link under half to unresolved V genes, and the rest is unexplained. This sample holds 150,000 to 200,000 clones; 75% to 90% were observed only once. The ten largest clonotypes hold approximately 4.8% of the sample. On this clone: Its specific antigen is unknown. Base-call qualities are not available, and no considerably larger clone is one nucleotide away.

Taken from cysteine to phenylalanine, the CDR3 has 10 residues. Kept here is only the CDR3 DNA, which spans 30 bases and is read in frame from base 1. Germline trimming: 6 bases from V, 13 bases from J; junction bases outside gene matches: 5. From the germline V gene (reference sequence), CDR1 is LNHDA and CDR2 is SQIVND. This receptor was obtained from a man between 50 and 59 years old with gastric cancer. Here the chain combines TRBV19 and TRBJ1-2, with TRBD1 identical over 7 junction bases. The material was peripheral blood, obtained from a patient treated with photon-based radiotherapy. CDR3 region: CASRGDSSTF. The bases are TGTGCCAGTAGAGGGGACAGTTCCACCTTC.